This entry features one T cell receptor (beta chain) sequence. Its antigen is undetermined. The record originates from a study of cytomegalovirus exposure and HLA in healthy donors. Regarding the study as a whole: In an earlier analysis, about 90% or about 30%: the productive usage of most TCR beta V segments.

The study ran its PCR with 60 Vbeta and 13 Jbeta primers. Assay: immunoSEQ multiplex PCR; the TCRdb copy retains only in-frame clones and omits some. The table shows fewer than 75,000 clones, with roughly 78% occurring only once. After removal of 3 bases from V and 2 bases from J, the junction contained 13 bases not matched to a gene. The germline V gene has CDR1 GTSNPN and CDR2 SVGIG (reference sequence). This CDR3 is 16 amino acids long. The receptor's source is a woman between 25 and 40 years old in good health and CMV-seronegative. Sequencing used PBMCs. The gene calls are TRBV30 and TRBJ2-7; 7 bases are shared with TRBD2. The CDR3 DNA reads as TGTGCCTGGAGCGCCGCTTTAGGACTAGTCCCCTACGAGCAGTACTTC. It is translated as CAWSAALGLVPYEQYF.